The 10 T cell receptor beta chains in this list originate from one sample, sequenced in a study of T cells after yellow fever vaccination. One entry per CDR3 protein, called by TCRdb with MiXCR from the 5' RACE reads. The profile covers 200,000 to 300,000 distinct CDR3 sequences, with 6.7% appearing a single time and roughly 1% taken by the ten largest. The sequences come from CD4+ T cells sorted from PBMCs, collected on the day of the yellow fever booster vaccination. The source is a man aged 25-40 years who received the YFV17D yellow fever vaccine.

This clonotype was detected only a few times. The V and J genes are TRBV28 and TRBJ2-7, with 8 bases aligning to TRBD1. CDR1 MDHEN and CDR2 SYDVKM come from the germline V gene. CDR3 size: 13 residues. V lost 7 bases, J lost 3 bases, and 5 bases stayed unmatched. CDR3 residues: CASNAGGLYEQYF. The CDR3 DNA sequence: TGTGCCAGCAATGCAGGGGGCCTCTACGAGCAGTACTTC.

This clonotype was counted only a few times. The chain links TRBV5-4 to TRBJ2-6, with 7 positions matching TRBD1. Germline lookup yields CDR1 SGHNT and CDR2 YYREEE (reference sequence). This CDR3 spans 15 amino acids. V dropped 8 bases and J dropped 1; count of bases not matched to a gene: 6. The CDR3 loop reads CASWTGASGANVLTF. In nucleotides, the CDR3 is TGTGCCAGTTGGACAGGTGCTTCTGGGGCCAACGTCCTGACTTTC.

This clonotype was recorded a few times. The rearrangement joins TRBV6-5 to TRBJ1-2, with 10 bases aligning to TRBD1. After removal of 4 bases from V and 3 bases from J, the junction contained 5 bases not matched to a gene. The CDR3 has 15 residues. Germline loops: CDR1 MNHEY, CDR2 SVGAGI. The CDR3 DNA follows: TGTGCCAGCAGTTCAAGGACAGGGGGTTACTATGGCTACACCTTC. This gives the protein CASSSRTGGYYGYTF.

Many counts were recorded for this clonotype. The V call is TRBV7-2, the J call TRBJ2-2; 7 nucleotides agree with TRBD1. This CDR3 spans 14 amino acids. V was pared by 5 bases and J by 5 bases, with 5 bases of the junction left unmatched. Germline CDR1 SGHTA, CDR2 FQGNSA. CDR3 nucleotides: TGTGCCAGCAGCGTCTCAGGGGGTACCGGGGAGCTGTTTTTT. Amino acid sequence: CASSVSGGTGELFF.

This clonotype was observed a few times. CDR3 sequence: CASSLAASGSDTQYF. The DNA of the CDR3 is TGTGCCAGCAGCTTGGCGGCTAGCGGGAGTGATACGCAGTATTTT. The chain joins TRBV5-4 to TRBJ2-3; TRBD2 aligns across 10 bases. V was pared by 0 bases and J by 6 bases, with 4 bases of the junction left unmatched. This CDR3 region has 15 residues. CDR1 and CDR2 (germline): SGHNT, YYREEE (reference sequence).

This clonotype was observed at least ten times. The J gene is TRBJ2-5, the V gene TRBV12-3 or TRBV12-4; the match to TRBD1 covers 8 bases. V was clipped by 6 bases and J by 7 bases; unmatched bases: 10. The CDR3 sequence is 14 residues long. CDR3 loop: CASRTTGGIGTQYF. CDR3 DNA sequence: TGTGCCAGCAGAACCACAGGGGGTATAGGGACCCAGTACTTC.

This clonotype was detected ten times or more. The chain couples TRBV15 to TRBJ2-1; 10 nucleotides match TRBD1. Unmatched junction bases numbered 5, after V lost 3 bases and J lost 0 bases. The CDR3 length is 17 residues. The V gene's germline CDR1 is LNHNV and CDR2 YYDKDF (reference sequence). In DNA form, the CDR3 reads TGTGCCACCAGCAGGACAGGGGGCGGGAGCTCCTACAATGAGCAGTTCTTC. Protein product: CATSRTGGGSSYNEQFF. Full variable domain (remainder filled in from reference TRBV15 and TRBJ2-1): DAMVIQNPRYQVTQFGKPVTLSCSQTLNHNVMYWYQQKSSQAPKLLFHYYDKDFNNEADTPDNFQSRRPNTSFCFLDIRSPGLGDTAMYLCATSRTGGGSSYNEQFFGPGTRLTVL.

The sample holds many counts of this clonotype. The chain carries TRBV29-1 and TRBJ2-2; possible D gene TRBD2, 5 bases. V lost 6 bases, J lost 6 bases, and 11 bases lay in between. CDR1 SQVTM and CDR2 ANQGSEA come from the germline V gene. This CDR3 comprises 12 residues. In DNA, the CDR3 is TGCAGCGTATCGGGGTTGTCCGGGGAGCTGTTTTTT. Its translation is CSVSGLSGELFF.

This clonotype was seen repeatedly, ten times or more. This chain connects TRBV9 to TRBJ2-5, with 10 nucleotides matching TRBD1. There are 14 residues in the CDR3. Germline trimming cut 0 bases from V and 6 bases from J; bases unmatched to any gene: 2. Germline CDR1 and CDR2: SGDLS and YYNGEE. The CDR3 nucleotides read TGTGCCAGCAGCGTAGAGGGACAGGGGCAGACCCAGTACTTC. Translated, it gives CASSVEGQGQTQYF.

This clonotype was observed a few times. The genes are TRBV5-4 and TRBJ2-7; 11 bases are shared with TRBD1. There are 14 residues in the CDR3. V dropped 2 bases and J dropped 9; count of bases not matched to a gene: 7. The germline gives CDR1 SGHNT, CDR2 YYREEE (reference sequence). DNA of the CDR3: TGTGCCAGCAGCTTTCGGACAGGGGGCTCGGGGCAGTACTTC. Its translation: CASSFRTGGSGQYF.